The clone carrying this T cell receptor beta chain was observed once. Its antigen is not identified. Single viable CD3+CD4+CD8-CD45RO+ cells were sorted as the memory CD4+ T cells. Positive selection with CD4 microbeads enriched total CD4+ T cells. These data originate in a study of memory CD4+ T cells and cytomegalovirus serostatus. Study context: This sample comes from healthy Belgian adults, under 10 CMV seropositive, some 22 seronegative.

CDR3 length: 15 residues. Unmatched junction bases numbered 10, after V lost 5 bases and J lost 7 bases. The germline V gene has CDR1 SGHVS and CDR2 FNYEAQ. The assay was immunoSEQ multiplex PCR, and TCRdb's table has in-frame clones only and misses some. The sample yields 80,000 to 100,000 clones, about four fifths seen once. Overall study findings and caveats: CMV serostatus prediction reached median AUC approximately 0.95, or 0.91 with US-trained model. The CMV-associated TCR signature appears largely within the CD4+ memory repertoire.

The sequencing sample was made of memory CD4+ T cells from blood. The clonotype was recovered from an adult in good health and CMV-seropositive. V gene TRBV7-6 combines with J gene TRBJ1-2, with TRBD1 matching over 10 bases. The chain's CDR3 is CASSIGAGDRGGYTF. In DNA form, the CDR3 reads TGTGCCAGCAGCATAGGGGCAGGGGACAGGGGTGGCTACACCTTC.